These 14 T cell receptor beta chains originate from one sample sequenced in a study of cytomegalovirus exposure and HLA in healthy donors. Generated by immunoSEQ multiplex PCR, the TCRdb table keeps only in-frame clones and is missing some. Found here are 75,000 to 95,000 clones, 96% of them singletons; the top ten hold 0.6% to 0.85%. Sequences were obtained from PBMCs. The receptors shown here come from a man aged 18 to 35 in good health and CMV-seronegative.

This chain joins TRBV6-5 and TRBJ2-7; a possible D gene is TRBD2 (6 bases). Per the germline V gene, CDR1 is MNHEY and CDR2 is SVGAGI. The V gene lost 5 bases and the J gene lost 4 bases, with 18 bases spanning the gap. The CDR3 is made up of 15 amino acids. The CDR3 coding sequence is TGTGCCAGCAGTCCCCTCGGGGACTCGGGGTACGAGCAGTACTTC. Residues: CASSPLGDSGYEQYF.

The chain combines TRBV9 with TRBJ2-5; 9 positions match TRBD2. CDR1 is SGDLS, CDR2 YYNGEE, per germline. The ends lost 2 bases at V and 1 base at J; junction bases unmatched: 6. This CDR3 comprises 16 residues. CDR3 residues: CASSVVAGVGQETQYF. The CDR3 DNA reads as TGTGCCAGCAGCGTTGTAGCGGGAGTAGGCCAAGAGACCCAGTACTTC.

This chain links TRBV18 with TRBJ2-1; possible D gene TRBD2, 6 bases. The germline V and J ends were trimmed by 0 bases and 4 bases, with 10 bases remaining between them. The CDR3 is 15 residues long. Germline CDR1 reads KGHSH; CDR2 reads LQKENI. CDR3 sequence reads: CASSPPGTGYNEQFF. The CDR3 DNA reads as TGTGCCAGCTCACCACCCGGGACTGGATACAATGAGCAGTTCTTC.

Written as DNA, the CDR3 is TGTGCCAGCAGTCCCGCGGGGGAAGAGACCCAGTACTTC. It codes for CASSPAGEETQYF. The rearrangement uses TRBV6-6 and TRBJ2-5, with 7 bases aligning to TRBD2. V lost 5 bases, J lost 3 bases, and 3 bases stayed unmatched. Germline V lookup: CDR1 MNHNY, CDR2 SVGAGI (reference sequence). There are 13 residues in the CDR3.

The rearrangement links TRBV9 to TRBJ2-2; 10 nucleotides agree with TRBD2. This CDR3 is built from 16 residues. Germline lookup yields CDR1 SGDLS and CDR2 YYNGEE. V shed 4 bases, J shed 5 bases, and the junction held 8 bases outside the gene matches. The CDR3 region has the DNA TGTGCCAGCAGCTCCCGGGGTAGCGGGAGGACCGGGGAGCTGTTTTTT. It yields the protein CASSSRGSGRTGELFF.

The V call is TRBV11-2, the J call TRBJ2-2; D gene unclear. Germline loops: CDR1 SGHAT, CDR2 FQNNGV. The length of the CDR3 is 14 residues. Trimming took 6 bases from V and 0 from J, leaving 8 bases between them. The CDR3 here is CASRPISNTGELFF. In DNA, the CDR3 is TGTGCCAGCAGGCCTATTTCGAACACCGGGGAGCTGTTTTTT.

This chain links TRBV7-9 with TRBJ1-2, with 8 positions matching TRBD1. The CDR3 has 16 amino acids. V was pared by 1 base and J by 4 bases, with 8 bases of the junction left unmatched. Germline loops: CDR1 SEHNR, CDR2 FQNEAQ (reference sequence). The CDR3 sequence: CASSLGGTGALYGYTF. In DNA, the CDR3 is TGTGCCAGCAGCTTAGGAGGGACAGGAGCCCTCTATGGCTACACCTTC.

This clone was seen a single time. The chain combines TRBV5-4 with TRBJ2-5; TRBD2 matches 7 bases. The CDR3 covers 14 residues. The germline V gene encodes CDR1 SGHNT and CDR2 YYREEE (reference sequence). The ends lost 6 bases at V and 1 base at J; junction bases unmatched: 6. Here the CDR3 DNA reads TGTGCCAGCACTCCCCGCGGGGGCCAAGAGACCCAGTACTTC. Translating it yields CASTPRGGQETQYF.

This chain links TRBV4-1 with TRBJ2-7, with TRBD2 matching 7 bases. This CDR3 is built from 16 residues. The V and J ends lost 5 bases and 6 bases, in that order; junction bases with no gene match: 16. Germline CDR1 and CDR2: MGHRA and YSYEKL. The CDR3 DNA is TGCGCCAGCAGCTCCCTACCCTCTGGCGGGAGACCCGAGCAGTACGTC. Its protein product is CASSSLPSGGRPEQYV.

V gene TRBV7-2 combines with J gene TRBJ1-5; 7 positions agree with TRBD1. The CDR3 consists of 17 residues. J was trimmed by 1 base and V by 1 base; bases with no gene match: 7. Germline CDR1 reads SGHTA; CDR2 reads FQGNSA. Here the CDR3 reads CASSLGRGHRSNQPQHF. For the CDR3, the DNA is TGTGCCAGCAGCTTAGGGAGGGGGCATAGGAGCAATCAGCCCCAGCATTTT.

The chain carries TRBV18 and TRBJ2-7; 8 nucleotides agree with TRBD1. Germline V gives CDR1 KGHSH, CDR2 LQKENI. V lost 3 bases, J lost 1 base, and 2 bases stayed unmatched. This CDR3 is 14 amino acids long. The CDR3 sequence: CASSPGTGSYEQYF. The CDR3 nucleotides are TGTGCCAGCTCACCCGGGACAGGATCCTACGAGCAGTACTTC.

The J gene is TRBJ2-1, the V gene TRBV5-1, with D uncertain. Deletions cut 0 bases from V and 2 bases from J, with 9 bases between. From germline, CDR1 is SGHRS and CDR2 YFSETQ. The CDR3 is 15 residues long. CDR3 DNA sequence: TGCGCCAGCAGCTTGGTGAGTGCCGCCTACAATGAGCAGTTCTTC. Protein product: CASSLVSAAYNEQFF.

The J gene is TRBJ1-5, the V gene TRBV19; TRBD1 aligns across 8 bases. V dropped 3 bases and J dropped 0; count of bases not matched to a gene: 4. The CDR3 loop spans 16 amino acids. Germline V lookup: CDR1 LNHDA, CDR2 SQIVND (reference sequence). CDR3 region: CASSMTGAYSNQPQHF. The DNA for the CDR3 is TGTGCCAGTAGTATGACAGGGGCTTATAGCAATCAGCCCCAGCATTTT. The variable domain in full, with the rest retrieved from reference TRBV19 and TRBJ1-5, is DGGITQSPKYLFRKEGQNVTLSCEQNLNHDAMYWYRQDPGQGLRLIYYSQIVNDFQKGDIAEGYSVSREKKESFPLTVTSAQKNPTAFYLCASSMTGAYSNQPQHFGDGTRLSIL.

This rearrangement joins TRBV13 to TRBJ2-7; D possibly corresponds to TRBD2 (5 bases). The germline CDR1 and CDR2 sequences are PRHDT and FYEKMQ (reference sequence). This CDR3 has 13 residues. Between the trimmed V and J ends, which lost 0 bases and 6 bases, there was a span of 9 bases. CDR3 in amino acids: CASSLGRGGEQYV. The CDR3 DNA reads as TGTGCCAGCAGCTTAGGCCGGGGTGGCGAGCAGTACGTC.